This TCR beta chain was obtained from a study of shared clonotypes between healthy human individuals. Study results and caveats: The donor pool, a small one, limited the genetic and exposure-history diversity represented. Naive CD4 clonotypes overlapped across a handful of donors at around 4.8%. Sampling used blood alone; tissue repertoires probably differ. Naive subsets usually exceeded memory subsets in estimated richness.

TCRdb's table, derived via immunoSEQ multiplex PCR, lists solely in-frame clones and lacks some. The sample contains a few million clones, 92% of which appear only once. Note on this clone: Its antigen is still unknown.

Trimming shortened V by 0 bases and J by 2 bases, and 18 bases separated the two germline ends. This CDR3 contains 17 residues. The germline CDR1 and CDR2 sequences are SGHRS and YFSETQ. The V gene is TRBV5-1, the J gene TRBJ2-7; D unresolved. The TCR sequence derives from a man aged 18 to 30 in good health. Some clones in this sample may be carry-over from other donors' samples. Sequenced: naive CD4+ T cells from PBMCs. Subset defined: CD45RA+ positively selected. CDR3 protein: CASSLALLRDRAYEQYF. The CDR3 region has the DNA TGCGCCAGCAGCTTGGCCCTTTTAAGGGATAGGGCCTACGAGCAGTACTTC.